Sequencing of this T cell receptor beta chain was carried out in a study of blood T cells in healthy people across ages. Combining a sample-barcoded 5' primer with a J-beta primer mix, a second PCR ran for 7 to 11 cycles. One entry per CDR3 protein, called by TCRdb with MiXCR from the 5' RACE reads. The table shows about 570,000 distinct CDR3 sequences, with 25% to 30% occurring only once. From germline, CDR1 is DFQATT and CDR2 SNEGSKA (reference sequence). The CDR3 consists of 14 residues. Trimming removed 2 bases from V and 5 bases from J, with 13 bases in between. As for this clonotype: Its matching antigen is unknown.

Overall study results and limits: Relative to aged donors, long-lived donors carried more naive CD4+ cells and displayed higher diversity.

Source material: blood. The receptor's source is a woman aged 65 to 85 in good health. The chain uses TRBV20-1 and TRBJ2-1; D is ambiguous. The CDR3 is CSARSTTWDNEQFF. The DNA for the CDR3 is TGCAGTGCTAGATCGACCACCTGGGACAATGAGCAGTTCTTC.